The subject of this entry is one T cell receptor beta chain. Trimming left V 8 bases short and J 1 base short, with 12 bases between. This CDR3 contains 13 residues. Germline-derived CDR1 and CDR2 are SNHLY and FYNNEI. This sample is part of a study of CD4 T cells in relation to SARS-CoV-2 and coronaviruses. The assay was immunoSEQ multiplex PCR, and TCRdb's table has in-frame clones only and misses some. Among tens of thousands of clones listed, roughly 88% were seen once. Unexposed donor CD4+ T cells date from about 2011-2018, before the COVID-19 pandemic. V gene TRBV2 combines with J gene TRBJ2-7, with no clear D. The TCR originated in a human donor in good health. The sequencing input was memory CD4+ T cells from PBMCs. CDR3 nucleotides: TGTGCCAGCCTGGGCAGATCGTCCTACGAGCAGTACTTC. Amino acids: CASLGRSSYEQYF.